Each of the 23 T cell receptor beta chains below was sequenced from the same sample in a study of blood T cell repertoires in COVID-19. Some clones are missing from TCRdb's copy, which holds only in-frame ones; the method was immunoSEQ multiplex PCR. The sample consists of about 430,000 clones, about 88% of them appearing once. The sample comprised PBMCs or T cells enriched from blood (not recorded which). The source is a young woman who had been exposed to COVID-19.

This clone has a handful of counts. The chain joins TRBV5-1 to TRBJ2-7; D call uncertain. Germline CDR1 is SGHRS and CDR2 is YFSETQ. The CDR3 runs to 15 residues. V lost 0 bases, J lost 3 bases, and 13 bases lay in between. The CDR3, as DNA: TGCGCCAGCAGCTTGGGCCATGGTACCTACTACGAGCAGTACTTC. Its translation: CASSLGHGTYYEQYF.

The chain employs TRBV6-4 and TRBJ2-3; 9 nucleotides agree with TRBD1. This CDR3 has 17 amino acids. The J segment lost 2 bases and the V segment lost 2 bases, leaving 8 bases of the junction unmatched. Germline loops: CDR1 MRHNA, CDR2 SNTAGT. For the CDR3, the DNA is TGTGCCAGCAGTGACAACAGGGGGCCTTTTCACACAGATACGCAGTATTTT. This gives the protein CASSDNRGPFHTDTQYF.

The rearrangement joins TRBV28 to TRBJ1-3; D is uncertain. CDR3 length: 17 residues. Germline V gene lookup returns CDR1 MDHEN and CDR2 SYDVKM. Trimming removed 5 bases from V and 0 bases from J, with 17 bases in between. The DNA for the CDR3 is TGTGCCAGCAGTCGTCCCTCTTCTGCGATCTCTGGAAACACCATATATTTT. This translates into CASSRPSSAISGNTIYF.

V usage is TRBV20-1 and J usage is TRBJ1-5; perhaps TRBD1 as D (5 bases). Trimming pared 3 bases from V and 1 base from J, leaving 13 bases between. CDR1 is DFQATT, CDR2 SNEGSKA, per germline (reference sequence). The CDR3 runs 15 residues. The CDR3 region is CSASSGGRSNQPQHF. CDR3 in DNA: TGCAGTGCTAGTTCGGGGGGAAGAAGCAATCAGCCCCAGCATTTT.

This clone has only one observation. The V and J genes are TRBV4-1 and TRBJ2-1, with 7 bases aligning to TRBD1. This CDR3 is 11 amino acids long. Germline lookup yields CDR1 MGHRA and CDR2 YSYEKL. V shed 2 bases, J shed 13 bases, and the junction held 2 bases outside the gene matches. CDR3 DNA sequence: TGCGCCAGCAGCCAACACAGGGGTCAGTTCTTC. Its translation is CASSQHRGQFF.

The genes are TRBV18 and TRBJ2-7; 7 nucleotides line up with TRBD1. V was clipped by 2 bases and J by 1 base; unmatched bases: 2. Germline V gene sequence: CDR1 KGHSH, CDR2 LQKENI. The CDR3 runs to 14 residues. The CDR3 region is CASSPSGGSYEQYF. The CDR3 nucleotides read TGTGCCAGCTCACCATCAGGGGGATCCTACGAGCAGTACTTC. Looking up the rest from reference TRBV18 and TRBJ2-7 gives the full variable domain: NAGVMQNPRHLVRRRGQEARLRCSPMKGHSHVYWYRQLPEEGLKFMVYLQKENIIDESGMPKERFSAEFPKEGPSILRIQQVVRGDSAAYFCASSPSGGSYEQYFGPGTRLTVT.

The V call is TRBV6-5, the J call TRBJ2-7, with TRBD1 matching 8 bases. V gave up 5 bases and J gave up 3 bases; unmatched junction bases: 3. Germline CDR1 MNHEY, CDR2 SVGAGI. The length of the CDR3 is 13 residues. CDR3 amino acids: CASSRTGNYEQYF. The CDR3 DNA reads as TGTGCCAGCAGTCGGACAGGGAACTACGAGCAGTACTTC.

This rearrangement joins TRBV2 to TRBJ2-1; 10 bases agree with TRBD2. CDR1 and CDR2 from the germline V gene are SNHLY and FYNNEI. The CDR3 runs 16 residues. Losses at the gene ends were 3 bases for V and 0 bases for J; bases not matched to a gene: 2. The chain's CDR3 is CASSDPSGSSYNEQFF. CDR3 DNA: TGTGCCAGCAGTGATCCTAGCGGGAGCTCCTACAATGAGCAGTTCTTC.

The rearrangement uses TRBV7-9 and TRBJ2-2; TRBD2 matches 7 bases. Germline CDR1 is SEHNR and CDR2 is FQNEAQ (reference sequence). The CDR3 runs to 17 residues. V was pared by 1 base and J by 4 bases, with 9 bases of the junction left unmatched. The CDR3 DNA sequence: TGTGCCAGCAGCTTAGTTGGCCGAGCGGGGACCACCGGGGAGCTGTTTTTT. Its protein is CASSLVGRAGTTGELFF.

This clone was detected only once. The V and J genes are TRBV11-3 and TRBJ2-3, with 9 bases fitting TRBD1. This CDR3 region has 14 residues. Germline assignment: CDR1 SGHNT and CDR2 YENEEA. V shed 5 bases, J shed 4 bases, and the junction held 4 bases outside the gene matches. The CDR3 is CASSLGQGSDTQYF. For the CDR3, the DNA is TGTGCCAGCAGCCTAGGACAGGGGTCAGATACGCAGTATTTT. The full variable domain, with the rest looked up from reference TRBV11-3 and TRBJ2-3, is EAGVVQSPRYKIIEKKQPVAFWCNPISGHNTLYWYLQNLGQGPELLIRYENEEAVDDSQLPKDRFSAERLKGVDSTLKIQPAELGDSAVYLCASSLGQGSDTQYFGPGTRLTVL.

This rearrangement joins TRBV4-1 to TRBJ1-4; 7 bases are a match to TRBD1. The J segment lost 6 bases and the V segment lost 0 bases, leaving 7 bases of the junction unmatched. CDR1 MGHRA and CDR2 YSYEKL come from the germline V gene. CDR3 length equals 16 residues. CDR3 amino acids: CASSQDPRQGDEKLFF. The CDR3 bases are TGCGCCAGCAGCCAAGATCCTCGGCAGGGGGATGAAAAACTGTTTTTT.

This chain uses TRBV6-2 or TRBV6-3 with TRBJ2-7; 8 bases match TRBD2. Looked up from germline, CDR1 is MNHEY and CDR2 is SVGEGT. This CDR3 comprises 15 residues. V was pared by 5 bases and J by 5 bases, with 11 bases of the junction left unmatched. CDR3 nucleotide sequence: TGTGCCAGCAGTCCAGCGGGAGTGATCTGGCACGAGCAGTACTTC. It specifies CASSPAGVIWHEQYF.

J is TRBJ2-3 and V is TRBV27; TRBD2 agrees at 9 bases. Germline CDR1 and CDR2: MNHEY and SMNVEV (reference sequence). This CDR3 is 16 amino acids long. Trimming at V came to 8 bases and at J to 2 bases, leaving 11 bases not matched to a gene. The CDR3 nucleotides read TGTGCCAGCCTTTCGGGGACTAGCCGACTCACAGATACGCAGTATTTT. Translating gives CASLSGTSRLTDTQYF.

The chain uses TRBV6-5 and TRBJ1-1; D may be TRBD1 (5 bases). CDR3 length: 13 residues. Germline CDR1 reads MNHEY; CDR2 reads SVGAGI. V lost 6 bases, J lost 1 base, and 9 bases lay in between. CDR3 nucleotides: TGTGCCAGCAGGGACATCACGAACACTGAAGCTTTCTTT. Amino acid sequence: CASRDITNTEAFF.

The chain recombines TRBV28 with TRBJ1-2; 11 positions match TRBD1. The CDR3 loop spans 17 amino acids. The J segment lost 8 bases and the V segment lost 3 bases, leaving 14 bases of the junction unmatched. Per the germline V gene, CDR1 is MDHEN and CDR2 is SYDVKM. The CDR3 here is CASSFAGQGAPFEGYTF. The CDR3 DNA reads TGTGCCAGCAGTTTCGCTGGACAGGGGGCGCCATTCGAAGGCTACACCTTC.

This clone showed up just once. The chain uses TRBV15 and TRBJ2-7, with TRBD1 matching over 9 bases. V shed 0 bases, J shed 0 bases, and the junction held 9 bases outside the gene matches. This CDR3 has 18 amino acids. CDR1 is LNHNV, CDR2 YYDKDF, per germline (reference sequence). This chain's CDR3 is CATSRDYGGTGYSYEQYF. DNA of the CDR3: TGTGCCACCAGCAGAGATTATGGTGGGACAGGGTACTCCTACGAGCAGTACTTC. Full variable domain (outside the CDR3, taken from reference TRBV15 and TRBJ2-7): DAMVIQNPRYQVTQFGKPVTLSCSQTLNHNVMYWYQQKSSQAPKLLFHYYDKDFNNEADTPDNFQSRRPNTSFCFLDIRSPGLGDTAMYLCATSRDYGGTGYSYEQYFGPGTRLTVT.

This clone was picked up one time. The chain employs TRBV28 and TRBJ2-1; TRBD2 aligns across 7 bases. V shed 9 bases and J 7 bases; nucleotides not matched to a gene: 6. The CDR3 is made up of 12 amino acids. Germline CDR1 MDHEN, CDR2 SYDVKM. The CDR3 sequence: CASLGGSNEQFF. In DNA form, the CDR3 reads TGTGCCAGTTTGGGGGGGAGTAATGAGCAGTTCTTC. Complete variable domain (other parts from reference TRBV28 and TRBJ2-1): DVKVTQSSRYLVKRTGEKVFLECVQDMDHENMFWYRQDPGLGLRLIYFSYDVKMKEKGDIPEGYSVSREKKERFSLILESASTNQTSMYLCASLGGSNEQFFGPGTRLTVL.

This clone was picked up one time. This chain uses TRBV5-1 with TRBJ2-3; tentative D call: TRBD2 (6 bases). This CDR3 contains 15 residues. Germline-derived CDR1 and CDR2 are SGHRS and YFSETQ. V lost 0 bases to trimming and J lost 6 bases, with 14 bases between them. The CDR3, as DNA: TGCGCCAGCAGCTTGGGCATTAGCGGTTTGGATACGCAGTATTTT. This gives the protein CASSLGISGLDTQYF.

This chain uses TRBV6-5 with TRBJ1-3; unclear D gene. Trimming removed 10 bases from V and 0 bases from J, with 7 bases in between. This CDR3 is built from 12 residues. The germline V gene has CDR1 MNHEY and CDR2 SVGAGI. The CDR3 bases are TGTGCCATAACAGACTCTGGAAACACCATATATTTT. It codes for CAITDSGNTIYF.

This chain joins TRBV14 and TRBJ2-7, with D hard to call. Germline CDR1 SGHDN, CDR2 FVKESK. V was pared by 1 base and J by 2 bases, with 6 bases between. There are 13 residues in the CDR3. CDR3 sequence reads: CASSQGGPYEQYF. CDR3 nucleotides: TGTGCCAGCAGCCAAGGCGGTCCCTACGAGCAGTACTTC.

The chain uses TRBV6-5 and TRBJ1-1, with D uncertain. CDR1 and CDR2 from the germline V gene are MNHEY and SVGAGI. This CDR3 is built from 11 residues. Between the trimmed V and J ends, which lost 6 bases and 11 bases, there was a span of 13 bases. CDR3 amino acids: CASRNTGEAFF. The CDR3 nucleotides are TGTGCCAGCAGGAACACTGGGGAGGCTTTCTTT.

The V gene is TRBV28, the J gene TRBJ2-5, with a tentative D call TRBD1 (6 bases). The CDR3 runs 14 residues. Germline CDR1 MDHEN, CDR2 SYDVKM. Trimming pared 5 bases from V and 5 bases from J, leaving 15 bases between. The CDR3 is CASSRQGQGETQYF. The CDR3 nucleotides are TGTGCCAGCAGTAGGCAGGGCCAGGGGGAGACCCAGTACTTC.

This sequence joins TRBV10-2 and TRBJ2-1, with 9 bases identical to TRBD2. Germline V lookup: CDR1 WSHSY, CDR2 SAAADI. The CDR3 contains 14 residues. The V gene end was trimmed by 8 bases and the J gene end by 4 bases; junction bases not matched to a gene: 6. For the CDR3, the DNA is TGCGCCAGCCACCCTAGCGGGGAGTACAATGAGCAGTTCTTC. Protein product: CASHPSGEYNEQFF.